The TCR beta chain described here comes from a study of CD8 T cells in ankylosing spondylitis. About this clonotype: Its antigen is still unknown.

As the method for making TCR beta libraries, quantitative 5'-RACE with molecular barcodes was used. In TCRdb, the 5' RACE reads were re-called with MiXCR into one record per CDR3 protein. This table holds some 130,000 distinct CDR3 sequences, around 9.3% found once. Findings and limits, study-wide: Reported data indicate significant enrichment of disease-linked clones within matched ankylosing spondylitis synovial fluid. Blood of patients with ankylosing spondylitis appeared to be characterized by a TCR beta motif of eight highly homologous variants. Disease-linked clones proved CD8+ and comparatively uncommon in peripheral blood.

This TCR came from a male donor with ankylosing spondylitis or in good health (not recorded which). Material for sequencing was blood, either unsorted or a sorted T cell fraction (not recorded which).

This chain's CDR3 is CASIRVQTEAFF. In DNA, the CDR3 is TGTGCCAGCATCAGGGTCCAGACTGAAGCTTTCTTT. The chain recombines TRBV2 with TRBJ1-1; D may be TRBD1 (5 bases). Looked up from germline, CDR1 is SNHLY and CDR2 is FYNNEI. The CDR3 runs 12 residues. The ends were cut back, 7 bases at V and 5 bases at J, with 11 bases in the middle.